One TCR beta chain is described in this entry. Its antigen is not known. CDR1 MNHNS and CDR2 SASEGT come from the germline V gene. CDR3 size: 12 residues. V was clipped by 3 bases and J by 6 bases, with 5 bases between them. The data belong to a study of identical twins. Whole-study findings and limits: The study drew conclusions from cross-sectional statistical analysis, not from following the same donors.

Template switching (which added a universal primer site) was used, and cDNA carried unique molecular identifiers. TCRdb fed the 5' RACE reads into MiXCR, producing one record per CDR3 protein. Seen here are some 760,000 distinct CDR3 sequences, 15% to 20% observed once, and the top ten hold approximately 14%. The sample also formed part of further work on T cells expressing NK-cell markers.

The sequence derives from a woman aged 18-29 years in good health. This chain uses TRBV6-1 with TRBJ2-2; no clear D. The sample comprised PBMCs. CDR3 nucleotides: TGTGCCAGCAGTGACTTCTCCGGGGAGCTGTTTTTT. It yields the protein CASSDFSGELFF.